The 24 T cell receptor beta chains listed next were all sequenced from one sample in a study of T cell responses to AZD1222 COVID-19 vaccine. The protocol was immunoSEQ multiplex PCR, while the TCRdb copy is restricted to in-frame clones and leaves out a portion. The sample includes roughly 100,000 clones, less than 95% of them seen just once. This sample comprised peripheral blood, obtained on day 0 of AZD1222 vaccination. The receptors stem from an adult in good health.

The V call is TRBV4-2, the J call TRBJ2-5; 7 bases are shared with TRBD2. Germline V gene lookup returns CDR1 LGHNA and CDR2 YNFKEQ. The CDR3 runs 16 residues. The junction had 11 bases not matched to a gene; V was cut back by 4 bases and J by 3 bases. CDR3: CASSRPDGEGKETQYF. The DNA of the CDR3 is TGTGCCAGCAGCCGCCCGGATGGGGAGGGTAAAGAGACCCAGTACTTC.

This chain links TRBV3-1 (or the pseudogene TRBV3-2) with TRBJ1-4, with 9 positions matching TRBD1. Germline V CDR1 and CDR2: LGHDT, YNNKEL (reference sequence). The CDR3 contains 15 residues. V trimming: 3 bases; J trimming: 5 bases; junction bases outside the gene matches: 4. This CDR3 reads CASSHPGTGNEKLFF. CDR3 coding DNA: TGTGCCAGCAGCCACCCCGGGACAGGGAATGAAAAACTGTTTTTT.

This clone is a singleton in its sample. DNA of the CDR3: TGCGCCAGCAGCCAAGGGGAGACAGGGTCGGATGAGACCCAGTACTTC. Amino acid sequence: CASSQGETGSDETQYF. V and J are TRBV4-1 and TRBJ2-5; 7 positions agree with TRBD1. J gave up 5 bases and V 1 base, and 10 bases lay outside the gene matches. This CDR3 spans 16 amino acids. The germline V gene encodes CDR1 MGHRA and CDR2 YSYEKL.

The CDR3 nucleotides are TGTGCCAGCAGCCAAGGTGAGGGGGCCCAAGGCACTGAAGCTTTCTTT. Amino acids: CASSQGEGAQGTEAFF. The chain recombines TRBV4-2 with TRBJ1-1; TRBD1 matches 7 bases. The germline V gene encodes CDR1 LGHNA and CDR2 YNFKEQ. The CDR3 has 16 amino acids. With V trimmed by 1 base and J by 4 bases, 9 bases remained unmatched.

The chain combines TRBV5-4 with TRBJ1-2, with D tentatively TRBD1 (5 bases). V was cut by 4 bases and J by 5 bases, with 18 bases left in between. Germline V gene sequence: CDR1 SGHNT, CDR2 YYREEE (reference sequence). This CDR3 comprises 15 residues. CDR3 protein: CASSPWGGAVYGYTF. The CDR3 DNA follows: TGTGCCAGCAGCCCGTGGGGAGGGGCGGTATATGGCTACACCTTC.

The chain combines TRBV4-3 with TRBJ1-5; no firm D call. Germline CDR1 and CDR2: LGHNA and YSLEER. V dropped 0 bases and J dropped 0 bases, with 9 bases sitting between them. CDR3 size: 16 residues. Here the CDR3 DNA reads TGCGCCAGCAGCCAAGATGCCAGCCATAGCAATCAGCCCCAGCATTTT. Translation gives CASSQDASHSNQPQHF.

The V gene is TRBV7-9, the J gene TRBJ1-2, with D maybe TRBD1 (6 bases). CDR3 size: 15 residues. Germline V CDR1 and CDR2: SEHNR, FQNEAQ (reference sequence). V lost 6 bases and J lost 4, with 18 bases in between. The CDR3 nucleotides read TGTGCCAGCAGACAGATATACAGGGCGGGCTATGGCTACACCTTC. The encoded protein is CASRQIYRAGYGYTF.

This clone was recorded only once. The chain uses TRBV19 and TRBJ1-2; D remains unclear. Looked up from germline, CDR1 is LNHDA and CDR2 is SQIVND (reference sequence). The V end lost 3 bases, the J end lost 2 bases, and 10 bases lay between the germline ends. The CDR3 length is 14 residues. CDR3 in DNA: TGTGCCAGTAGTATCGGGCCAGGCAACTATGGCTACACCTTC. Translated: CASSIGPGNYGYTF.

The chain is built from TRBV29-1 and TRBJ2-7, with D perhaps TRBD2 (6 bases). From germline, CDR1 is SQVTM and CDR2 ANQGSEA. Deletions cut 5 bases from V and 3 bases from J, with 14 bases between. CDR3 length: 13 residues. CDR3 residues: CSVMGRDGYEQYF. The CDR3 coding sequence is TGCAGCGTTATGGGGCGGGACGGCTACGAGCAGTACTTC.

The chain combines TRBV6-1 with TRBJ2-7; no firm D call. Looked up from germline, CDR1 is MNHNS and CDR2 is SASEGT. V was trimmed by 2 bases and J by 3 bases, leaving 5 bases between them. The CDR3 has 12 residues. The CDR3 reads CASSEPGYEQYF. Written as DNA, the CDR3 is TGTGCCAGCAGTGAACCCGGCTACGAGCAGTACTTC.

This clone came up once. The chain links TRBV5-3 to TRBJ1-5; unclear D gene. TRBV5-3 is an ORF, with its function uncertain. V was trimmed by 6 bases and J by 5 bases, leaving 15 bases between them. The CDR3 length is 14 residues. CDR3: CARITQERYQPQHF. CDR3 DNA sequence: TGTGCCAGAATAACGCAGGAAAGGTATCAGCCCCAGCATTTT.

J is TRBJ1-6 and V is TRBV15; D remains unclear. The CDR3 is 16 residues long. Germline V gene data show CDR1 as LNHNV and CDR2 as YYDKDF (reference sequence). Trimming shortened V by 5 bases and J by 0 bases, and 11 bases separated the two germline ends. CDR3 sequence reads: CATSQRWSSYNSPLHF. The CDR3 coding sequence is TGTGCCACCAGCCAACGGTGGAGCTCCTATAATTCACCCCTCCACTTT.

The chain recombines TRBV4-1 with TRBJ1-2, with 8 bases identical to TRBD1. Per germline, CDR1 MGHRA and CDR2 YSYEKL. This CDR3 has 16 residues. V lost 6 bases, J lost 8 bases, and 17 bases stayed unmatched. As DNA, the CDR3 is TGCGCCAGCAGACGCGTGGGGACAGGCCTTGGTCGGGGCTACACCTTC. It translates to CASRRVGTGLGRGYTF.

This rearrangement joins TRBV7-3 to TRBJ2-3, with 7 bases lining up with TRBD2. The CDR3 is made up of 14 amino acids. Losses at the gene ends were 5 bases for V and 2 bases for J; bases not matched to a gene: 4. Germline-derived CDR1 and CDR2 are SGHTA and FQGTGA. CDR3 region: CASSQGLFTDTQYF. The CDR3, as DNA: TGTGCCAGCAGCCAGGGACTATTCACAGATACGCAGTATTTT. Full variable domain (missing parts from reference TRBV7-3 and TRBJ2-3): GAGVSQTPSNKVTEKGKYVELRCDPISGHTALYWYRQSLGQGPEFLIYFQGTGAADDSGLPNDRFFAVRPEGSVSTLKIQRTERGDSAVYLCASSQGLFTDTQYFGPGTRLTVL.

The chain links TRBV7-9 to TRBJ2-7; 10 bases are shared with TRBD1. V shed 8 bases and J 3 bases; nucleotides not matched to a gene: 4. Germline assignment: CDR1 SEHNR and CDR2 FQNEAQ (reference sequence). The CDR3 runs to 13 residues. CDR3 DNA sequence: TGTGCCAGCGGACAGGGGGATGTCTACGAGCAGTACTTC. The encoded protein is CASGQGDVYEQYF.

This clone was recorded only once. The rearrangement links TRBV11-2 to TRBJ1-6; D remains unclear. V dropped 1 base and J dropped 7 bases, with 14 bases sitting between them. There are 16 residues in the CDR3. Germline CDR1 reads SGHAT; CDR2 reads FQNNGV. The DNA of the CDR3 is TGTGCCAGCAGCTTAGCAGGACGGAGGAAAAATTCACCCCTCCACTTT. As protein: CASSLAGRRKNSPLHF. The variable domain in full, completed from reference TRBV11-2 and TRBJ1-6, reads EAGVAQSPRYKIIEKRQSVAFWCNPISGHATLYWYQQILGQGPKLLIQFQNNGVVDDSQLPKDRFSAERLKGVDSTLKIQPAKLEDSAVYLCASSLAGRRKNSPLHFGNGTRLTVT.

The chain carries TRBV29-1 and TRBJ1-1; D is undetermined. CDR1 SQVTM and CDR2 ANQGSEA come from the germline V gene. This CDR3 is 13 amino acids long. V was pared by 4 bases and J by 7 bases, with 16 bases between. In DNA form, the CDR3 reads TGCAGCGTTGGGTTGCGGATGGCCAATGAAGCTTTCTTT. Translating gives CSVGLRMANEAFF.

The V and J genes are TRBV6-1 and TRBJ1-3, with D hard to call. V was trimmed by 3 bases and J by 2 bases, leaving 14 bases between them. The CDR3 runs to 16 residues. Germline loops: CDR1 MNHNS, CDR2 SASEGT. CDR3 amino acids: CASSDRPYNPGNTIYF. The CDR3, as DNA: TGTGCCAGCAGTGACAGGCCCTATAACCCTGGAAACACCATATATTTT.

This clone came up once. This chain connects TRBV4-2 to TRBJ2-5, with 11 bases fitting TRBD2. V shed 1 base, J shed 5 bases, and the junction held 6 bases outside the gene matches. In germline, CDR1 is LGHNA, CDR2 YNFKEQ. CDR3 length equals 16 residues. CDR3 sequence (DNA): TGTGCCAGCAGCCAAGTTATACTAGCGGGGGCTGAGACCCAGTACTTC. Its translation is CASSQVILAGAETQYF.

A remark on this clone: The sample has other DNA sequences that encode this CDR3 too. The J gene is TRBJ1-5, the V gene TRBV19; perhaps TRBD1 as D (5 bases). The V gene lost 3 bases and the J gene lost 6 bases, with 6 bases spanning the gap. Germline V gene data show CDR1 as LNHDA and CDR2 as SQIVND (reference sequence). The CDR3 consists of 12 residues. The chain's CDR3 is CASSIGGQPQHF. The CDR3 nucleotides are TGTGCCAGTAGTATCGGGGGTCAGCCCCAGCATTTT.

The rearrangement links TRBV6-5 to TRBJ2-2; TRBD2 matches 8 bases. The CDR3 runs to 14 residues. Trimming at V came to 0 bases and at J to 6 bases, leaving 0 bases not matched to a gene. Germline-derived CDR1 and CDR2 are MNHEY and SVGAGI. The CDR3 is CASSYSSGAGELFF. The DNA for the CDR3 is TGTGCCAGCAGTTACTCTAGCGGGGCCGGGGAGCTGTTTTTT.

This CDR3 reads CATQGGGGQTQYF. The DNA for the CDR3 is TGCGCCACCCAGGGGGGAGGAGGGCAGACCCAGTACTTC. The chain combines TRBV10-2 with TRBJ2-5; tentative D call: TRBD1 (7 bases). This CDR3 is 13 amino acids long. Trimming took 10 bases from V and 6 from J, leaving 18 bases between them. From germline, CDR1 is WSHSY and CDR2 SAAADI.

This clone was picked up one time. The chain carries TRBV7-2 and TRBJ2-7, with TRBD2 matching over 7 bases. The CDR3 sequence is 15 residues long. V shed 5 bases, J shed 4 bases, and the junction held 11 bases outside the gene matches. In germline, CDR1 is SGHTA, CDR2 FQGNSA. This CDR3 is CASSPPSGEKYEQYF. The CDR3 DNA sequence: TGTGCCAGCAGCCCCCCCAGCGGGGAGAAGTACGAGCAGTACTTC.

The rearrangement links TRBV4-2 to TRBJ2-7, with TRBD2 as a possible D gene (6 bases). The ends were cut back, 4 bases at V and 2 bases at J, with 15 bases in the middle. This CDR3 is built from 15 residues. In germline, CDR1 is LGHNA, CDR2 YNFKEQ. The CDR3 bases are TGTGCCAGCAGCCCACCCGGGGGTTCTCCCTACGAGCAGTACTTC. The encoded protein is CASSPPGGSPYEQYF.